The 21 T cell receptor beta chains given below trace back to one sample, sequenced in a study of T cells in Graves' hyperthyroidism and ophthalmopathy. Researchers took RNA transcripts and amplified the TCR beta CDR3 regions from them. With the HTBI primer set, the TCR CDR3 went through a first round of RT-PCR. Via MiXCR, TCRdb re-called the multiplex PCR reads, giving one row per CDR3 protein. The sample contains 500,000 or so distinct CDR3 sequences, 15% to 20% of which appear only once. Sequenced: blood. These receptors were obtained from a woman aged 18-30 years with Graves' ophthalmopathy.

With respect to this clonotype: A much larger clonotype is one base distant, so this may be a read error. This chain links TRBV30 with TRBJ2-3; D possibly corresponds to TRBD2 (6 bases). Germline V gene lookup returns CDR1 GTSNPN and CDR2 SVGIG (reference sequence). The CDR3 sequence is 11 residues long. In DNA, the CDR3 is TGTACCTGGAGGGAATCAGATACGCAGTATTTT. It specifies CTWRESDTQYF.

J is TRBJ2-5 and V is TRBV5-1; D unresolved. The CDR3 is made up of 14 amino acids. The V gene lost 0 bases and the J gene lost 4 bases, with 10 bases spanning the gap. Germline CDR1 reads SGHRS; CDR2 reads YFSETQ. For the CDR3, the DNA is TGCGCCAGCAGCTTGGCCCGGCTGTTAGAGACCCAGTACTTC. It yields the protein CASSLARLLETQYF.

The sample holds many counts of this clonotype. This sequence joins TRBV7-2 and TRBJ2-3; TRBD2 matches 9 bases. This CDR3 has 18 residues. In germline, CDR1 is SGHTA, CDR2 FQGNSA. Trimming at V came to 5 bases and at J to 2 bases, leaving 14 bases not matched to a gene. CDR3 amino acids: CASSQKRGVAGATDTQYF. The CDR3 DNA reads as TGTGCCAGCAGCCAGAAACGTGGAGTAGCGGGAGCCACAGATACGCAGTATTTT.

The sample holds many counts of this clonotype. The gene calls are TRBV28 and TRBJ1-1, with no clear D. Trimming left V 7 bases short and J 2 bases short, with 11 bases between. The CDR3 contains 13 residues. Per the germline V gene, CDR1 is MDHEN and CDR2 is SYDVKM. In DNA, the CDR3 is TGTGCCAGCATTTCCGAGGGAAACACTGAAGCTTTCTTT. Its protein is CASISEGNTEAFF.

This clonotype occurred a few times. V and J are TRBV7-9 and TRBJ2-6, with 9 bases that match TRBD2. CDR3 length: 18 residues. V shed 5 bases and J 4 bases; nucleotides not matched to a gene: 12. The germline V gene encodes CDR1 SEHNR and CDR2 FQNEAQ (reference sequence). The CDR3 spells CASSRPGLASDGANVLTF. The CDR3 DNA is TGTGCCAGCAGCCGCCCGGGACTAGCCTCGGACGGGGCCAACGTCCTGACTTTC. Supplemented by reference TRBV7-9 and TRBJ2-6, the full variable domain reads DTGVSQNPRHKITKRGQNVTFRCDPISEHNRLYWYRQTLGQGPEFLTYFQNEAQLEKSRLLSDRFSAERPKGSFSTLEIQRTEQGDSAMYLCASSRPGLASDGANVLTFGAGSRLTVL.

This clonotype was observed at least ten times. CDR3 amino acids: CASSLVDRGREQYF. Here the CDR3 DNA reads TGCGCCAGCAGCTTGGTTGACAGGGGGCGCGAGCAGTACTTC. This rearrangement joins TRBV5-1 to TRBJ2-7, with 10 bases that match TRBD1. V shed 0 bases and J 6 bases; nucleotides not matched to a gene: 3. The CDR3 has 14 amino acids. Germline V gene lookup returns CDR1 SGHRS and CDR2 YFSETQ.

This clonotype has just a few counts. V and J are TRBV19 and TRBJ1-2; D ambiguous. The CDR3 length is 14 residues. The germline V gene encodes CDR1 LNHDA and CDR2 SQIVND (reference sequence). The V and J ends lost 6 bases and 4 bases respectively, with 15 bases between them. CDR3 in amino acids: CASRDGFGPYGYTF. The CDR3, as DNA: TGTGCCAGTAGGGACGGGTTCGGGCCCTATGGCTACACCTTC.

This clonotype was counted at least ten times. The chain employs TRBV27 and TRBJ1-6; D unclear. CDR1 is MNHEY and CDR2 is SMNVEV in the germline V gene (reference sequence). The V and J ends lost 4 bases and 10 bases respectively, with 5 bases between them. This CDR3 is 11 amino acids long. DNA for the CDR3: TGTGCCAGCAGTTCGGGGTCACCCCTCCACTTT. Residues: CASSSGSPLHF.

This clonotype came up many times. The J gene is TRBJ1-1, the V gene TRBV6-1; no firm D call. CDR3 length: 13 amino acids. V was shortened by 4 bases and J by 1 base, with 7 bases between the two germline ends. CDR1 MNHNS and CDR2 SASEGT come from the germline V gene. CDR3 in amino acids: CASSVKPNTEAFF. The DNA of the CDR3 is TGTGCCAGCAGTGTTAAGCCGAACACTGAAGCTTTCTTT.

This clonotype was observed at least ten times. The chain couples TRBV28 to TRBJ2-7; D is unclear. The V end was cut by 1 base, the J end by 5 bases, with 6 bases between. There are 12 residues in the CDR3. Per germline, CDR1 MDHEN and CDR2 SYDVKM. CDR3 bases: TGTGCCAGCAGTTTATTGCGTGACGAGCAGTACTTC. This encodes CASSLLRDEQYF.

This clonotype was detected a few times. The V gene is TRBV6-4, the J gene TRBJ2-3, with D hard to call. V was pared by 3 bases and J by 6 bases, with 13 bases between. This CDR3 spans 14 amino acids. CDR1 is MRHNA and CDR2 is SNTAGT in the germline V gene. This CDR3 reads CASSEGPHTDTQYF. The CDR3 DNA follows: TGTGCCAGCAGTGAGGGCCCACACACCGATACGCAGTATTTT.

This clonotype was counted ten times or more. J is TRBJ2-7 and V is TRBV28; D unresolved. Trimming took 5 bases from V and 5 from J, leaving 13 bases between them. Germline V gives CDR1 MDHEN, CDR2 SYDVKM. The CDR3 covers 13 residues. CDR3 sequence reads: CASSLSGEDEQYF. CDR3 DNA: TGTGCCAGCAGTCTTAGTGGAGAGGACGAGCAGTACTTC.

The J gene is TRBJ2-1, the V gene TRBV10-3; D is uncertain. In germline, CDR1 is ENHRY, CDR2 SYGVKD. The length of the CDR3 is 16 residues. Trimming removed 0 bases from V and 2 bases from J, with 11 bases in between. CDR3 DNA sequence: TGTGCCATCAGTGAGTCGGGCCTCCCTCCCTACAATGAGCAGTTCTTC. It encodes CAISESGLPPYNEQFF.

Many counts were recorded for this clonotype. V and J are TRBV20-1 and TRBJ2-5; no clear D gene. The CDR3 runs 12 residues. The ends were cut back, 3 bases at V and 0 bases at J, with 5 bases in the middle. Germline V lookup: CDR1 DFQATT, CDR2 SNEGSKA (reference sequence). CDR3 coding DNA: TGCAGTGCTAGTTTGCACCAAGAGACCCAGTACTTC. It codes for CSASLHQETQYF.

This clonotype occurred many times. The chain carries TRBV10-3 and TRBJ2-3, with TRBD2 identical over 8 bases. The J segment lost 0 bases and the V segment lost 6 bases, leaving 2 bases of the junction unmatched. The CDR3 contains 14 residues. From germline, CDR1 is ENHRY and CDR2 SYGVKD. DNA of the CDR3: TGTGCCATCAGCGGGAGGGAGAGCACAGATACGCAGTATTTT. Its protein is CAISGRESTDTQYF.

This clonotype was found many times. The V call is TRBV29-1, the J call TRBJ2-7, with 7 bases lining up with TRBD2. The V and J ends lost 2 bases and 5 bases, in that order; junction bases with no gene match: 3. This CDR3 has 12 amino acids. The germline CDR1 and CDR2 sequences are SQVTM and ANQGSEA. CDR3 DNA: TGCAGCGTTGAACAGGGAGGGCACGAGCAGTACTTC. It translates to CSVEQGGHEQYF.

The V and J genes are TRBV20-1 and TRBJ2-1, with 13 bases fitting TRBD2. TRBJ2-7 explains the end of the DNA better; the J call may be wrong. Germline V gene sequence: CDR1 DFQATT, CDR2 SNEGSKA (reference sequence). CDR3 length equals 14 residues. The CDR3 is CSARTSGSRHEQYF. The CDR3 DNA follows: TGCAGTGCCCGGACTAGCGGGAGTCGGCATGAGCAGTACTTC.

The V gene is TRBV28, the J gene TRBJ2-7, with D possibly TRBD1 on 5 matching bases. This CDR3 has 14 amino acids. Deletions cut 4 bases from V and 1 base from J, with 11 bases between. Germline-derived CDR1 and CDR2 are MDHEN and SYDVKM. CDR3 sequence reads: CASSYRSISYEQYF. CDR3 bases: TGTGCCAGCAGTTACAGGAGTATATCCTACGAGCAGTACTTC.

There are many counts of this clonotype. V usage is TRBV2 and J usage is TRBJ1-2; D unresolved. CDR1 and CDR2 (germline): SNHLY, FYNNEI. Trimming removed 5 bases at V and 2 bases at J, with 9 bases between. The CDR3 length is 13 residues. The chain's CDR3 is CASSFQKNYGYTF. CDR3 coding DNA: TGTGCCAGCAGTTTTCAGAAGAACTATGGCTACACCTTC.

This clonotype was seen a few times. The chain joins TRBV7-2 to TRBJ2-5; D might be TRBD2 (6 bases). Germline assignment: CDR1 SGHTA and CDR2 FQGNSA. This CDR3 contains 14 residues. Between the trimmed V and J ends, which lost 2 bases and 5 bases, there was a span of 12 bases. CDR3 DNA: TGTGCCAGCAGCTTAAGTGGGCTAGCGGAGACCCAGTACTTC. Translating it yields CASSLSGLAETQYF.

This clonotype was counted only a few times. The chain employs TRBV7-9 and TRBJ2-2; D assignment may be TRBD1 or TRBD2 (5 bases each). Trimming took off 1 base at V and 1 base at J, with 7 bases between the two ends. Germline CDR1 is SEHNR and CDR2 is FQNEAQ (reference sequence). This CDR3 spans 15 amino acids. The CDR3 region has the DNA TGTGCCAGCAGCTTAGGAGGGGTGAACACCGGGGAGCTGTTTTTT. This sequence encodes CASSLGGVNTGELFF.